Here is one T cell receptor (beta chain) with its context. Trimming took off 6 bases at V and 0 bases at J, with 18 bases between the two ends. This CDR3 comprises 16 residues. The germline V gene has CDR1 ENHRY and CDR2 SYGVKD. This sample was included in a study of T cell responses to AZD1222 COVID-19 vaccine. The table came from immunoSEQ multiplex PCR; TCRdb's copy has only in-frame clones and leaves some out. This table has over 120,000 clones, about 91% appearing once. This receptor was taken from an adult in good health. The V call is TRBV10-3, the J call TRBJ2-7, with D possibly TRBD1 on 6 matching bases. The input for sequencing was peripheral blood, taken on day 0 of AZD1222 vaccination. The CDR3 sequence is CAIRPSGTHFSYEQYF. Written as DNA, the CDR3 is TGTGCCATCAGGCCGTCAGGGACACACTTCTCCTACGAGCAGTACTTC.